The 28 T cell receptor beta chains reported below all come from one sample, sequenced in a study of cytomegalovirus exposure and HLA in healthy donors. The study ran its PCR with 60 Vbeta and 13 Jbeta primers. Sequenced by immunoSEQ multiplex PCR; TCRdb stores in-frame clones only, minus some. The sample contains 100,000 to 150,000 clones, 75% to 85% of which appear only once. The sample comprised PBMCs. These receptors all come from a young man in good health and CMV-seropositive.

The chain employs TRBV4-1 and TRBJ1-5, with D unresolved. In germline, CDR1 is MGHRA, CDR2 YSYEKL. Trimming pared 1 base from V and 5 bases from J, leaving 9 bases between. CDR3 length: 14 residues. The CDR3 protein is CASSQVWGDQPQHF. The CDR3 DNA is TGCGCCAGCAGCCAAGTTTGGGGAGATCAGCCCCAGCATTTT.

There are a few counts of this clone. J is TRBJ1-2 and V is TRBV19; D remains unclear. V shed 4 bases and J shed 2 bases, with 11 bases lying between them. CDR1 is LNHDA and CDR2 is SQIVND in the germline V gene (reference sequence). This CDR3 comprises 14 residues. The CDR3 reads CASSTPRSNYGYTF. CDR3 nucleotide sequence: TGTGCCAGTAGTACCCCCCGGTCCAACTATGGCTACACCTTC.

The V and J genes are TRBV2 and TRBJ1-5; possible D gene TRBD1, 6 bases. Germline CDR1 SNHLY, CDR2 FYNNEI. The CDR3 covers 15 residues. V lost 5 bases and J lost 1, with 12 bases in between. CDR3 loop: CASSRTGSSNQPQHF. The DNA of the CDR3 is TGTGCCAGCAGTCGAACAGGGTCCAGCAATCAGCCCCAGCATTTT.

The chain combines TRBV11-2 with TRBJ2-5; 7 positions match TRBD2. The last part of the DNA fits TRBJ2-7 better; the J call may be wrong. Germline values: CDR1 SGHAT, CDR2 FQNNGV. This CDR3 is built from 15 residues. The CDR3 is CASSLTGTTYYEQYF. The DNA for the CDR3 is TGTGCCAGCAGCTTAACCGGGACTACCTACTACGAGCAGTACTTC.

The J gene is TRBJ1-6, the V gene TRBV5-6, with D possibly TRBD1 on 6 matching bases. The CDR3 has 13 amino acids. Between the trimmed V and J ends, which lost 4 bases and 7 bases, there was a span of 9 bases. Germline CDR1 and CDR2: SGHDT and YYEEEE. CDR3 in DNA: TGTGCCAGCAGCCGGACAGCGAATTCACCCCTCCACTTT. This encodes CASSRTANSPLHF.

The chain is built from TRBV5-5 and TRBJ1-5; unclear D gene. V lost 0 bases and J 7 bases, leaving 11 bases between the germline ends. Germline V gene data show CDR1 as SGHKS and CDR2 as YYEKEE (reference sequence). The CDR3 has 14 residues. The DNA of the CDR3 is TGTGCCAGCAGCTTGGTATCGGGGAAGCAGCCCCAGCATTTT. It is translated as CASSLVSGKQPQHF.

The rearrangement links TRBV11-3 to TRBJ1-2; no clear D. Germline CDR1 SGHNT, CDR2 YENEEA. The CDR3 loop spans 14 amino acids. Trimming shortened V by 5 bases and J by 5 bases, and 15 bases separated the two germline ends. The CDR3 region is CASSPVALGYGYTF. For the CDR3, the DNA is TGTGCCAGCAGCCCGGTAGCCTTAGGTTATGGCTACACCTTC. Using reference TRBV11-3 and TRBJ1-2 for the parts outside the CDR3, the full variable domain is EAGVVQSPRYKIIEKKQPVAFWCNPISGHNTLYWYLQNLGQGPELLIRYENEEAVDDSQLPKDRFSAERLKGVDSTLKIQPAELGDSAVYLCASSPVALGYGYTFGSGTRLTVV.

The chain carries TRBV5-1 and TRBJ1-4; D is perhaps TRBD1 (5 bases). Trimming left V 5 bases short and J 8 bases short, with 13 bases between. CDR3 size: 13 residues. CDR1 and CDR2 from the germline V gene are SGHRS and YFSETQ. The CDR3 DNA follows: TGCGCCAGCAGAGGAGGGGCTTTGGAAAAACTGTTTTTT. It is translated as CASRGGALEKLFF.

This chain links TRBV10-2 with TRBJ1-6; 7 bases are a match to TRBD1. This CDR3 region has 14 residues. With 5 bases clipped from V and 6 bases from J, the junction kept 4 bases outside the gene matches. Germline-derived CDR1 and CDR2 are WSHSY and SAAADI. CDR3 sequence (DNA): TGCGCCAGCAGTTACAGGGGAATTAATTCACCCCTCCACTTT. Translation gives CASSYRGINSPLHF.

This clone was seen just once. The V and J genes are TRBV6-5 and TRBJ1-4; the match to TRBD1 covers 7 bases. Germline V gene data show CDR1 as MNHEY and CDR2 as SVGAGI. The V gene end was trimmed by 5 bases and the J gene end by 5 bases; junction bases not matched to a gene: 5. The length of the CDR3 is 14 residues. CDR3 amino acids: CASSERGRNEKLFF. CDR3 sequence (DNA): TGTGCCAGCAGTGAAAGGGGGCGGAATGAAAAACTGTTTTTT.

The chain carries TRBV2 and TRBJ2-2; D is possibly TRBD1 (6 bases). From germline, CDR1 is SNHLY and CDR2 FYNNEI. V was trimmed by 5 bases and J by 7 bases, leaving 14 bases between them. The CDR3 is 14 amino acids. The CDR3 protein is CASSWAGDGGELFF. As DNA, the CDR3 is TGTGCCAGCAGTTGGGCAGGGGACGGCGGGGAGCTGTTTTTT.

This clone was detected a few times. The V and J genes are TRBV28 and TRBJ1-2; 11 positions agree with TRBD1. The CDR3 has 12 amino acids. Per germline, CDR1 MDHEN and CDR2 SYDVKM. V dropped 8 bases and J dropped 7; count of bases not matched to a gene: 3. The CDR3 is CASRDRGAGYTF. CDR3 in DNA: TGTGCCAGCCGGGACAGGGGGGCTGGCTACACCTTC.

The rearrangement links TRBV5-6 to TRBJ2-6, with D maybe TRBD2 (6 bases). The CDR3 is 16 residues long. The V gene's germline CDR1 is SGHDT and CDR2 YYEEEE. V was pared by 2 bases and J by 2 bases, with 11 bases between. CDR3 coding DNA: TGTGCCAGCAGCTTTTGGAGGGGCGCTGGGGCCAACGTCCTGACTTTC. Translating gives CASSFWRGAGANVLTF.

The chain employs TRBV6-5 and TRBJ2-2, with unresolved D. The CDR3 sequence is 13 residues long. The germline V gene has CDR1 MNHEY and CDR2 SVGAGI. Trimming removed 0 bases from V and 5 bases from J, with 4 bases in between. Here the CDR3 reads CASSYSLTGELFF. In DNA, the CDR3 is TGTGCCAGCAGTTACTCCTTAACCGGGGAGCTGTTTTTT.

This clone was found once. Germline and junction disagree at one end, which may indicate a read error. This rearrangement joins TRBV5-1 to TRBJ1-3; unclear D gene. Germline-derived CDR1 and CDR2 are SGHRS and YFSETQ. CDR3 length: 16 residues. The CDR3 reads CVSSLSGILSGNTIYF. CDR3 coding DNA: TGCGTCAGCAGCTTGTCCGGGATACTCTCTGGAAACACCATATATTTT.

This sequence joins TRBV7-3 and TRBJ2-2, with D unclear. The V gene's germline CDR1 is SGHTA and CDR2 FQGTGA. The germline V and J ends were trimmed by 5 bases and 4 bases, with 5 bases remaining between them. CDR3 length: 12 residues. CDR3 nucleotide sequence: TGTGCCAGCAGCCCTATCACCGGGGAGCTGTTTTTT. It translates to CASSPITGELFF. The full variable domain, in which reference TRBV7-3 and TRBJ2-2 provide the parts outside the CDR3, is GAGVSQTPSNKVTEKGKYVELRCDPISGHTALYWYRQSLGQGPEFLIYFQGTGAADDSGLPNDRFFAVRPEGSVSTLKIQRTERGDSAVYLCASSPITGELFFGEGSRLTVL.

The CDR3 nucleotides read TGTGCCAGCAGCCGTACGACAGGGGGCGACCACTATGGCTACACCTTC. Translation: CASSRTTGGDHYGYTF. The V gene is TRBV7-8, the J gene TRBJ1-2, with 10 bases aligning to TRBD1. The CDR3 is made up of 16 amino acids. Germline CDR1 is SGHVS and CDR2 is FQNEAQ. After removal of 5 bases from V and 3 bases from J, the junction contained 9 bases not matched to a gene.

The genes are TRBV29-1 and TRBJ2-7, with D unresolved. The CDR3 has 12 residues. The V end lost 6 bases, the J end lost 3 bases, and 12 bases lay between the germline ends. Germline V CDR1 and CDR2: SQVTM, ANQGSEA. The CDR3 loop is CSVSSRGYEQYF. The CDR3 DNA sequence: TGCAGCGTCTCCTCTAGAGGCTACGAGCAGTACTTC.

As DNA, the CDR3 is TGTGCCAGCAGGGGGGGGCTTTATACTTACACTGAAGCTTTCTTT. Amino acids: CASRGGLYTYTEAFF. V usage is TRBV27 and J usage is TRBJ1-1; maybe TRBD1 (6 bases). The V and J ends lost 6 bases and 3 bases respectively, with 17 bases between them. CDR1 MNHEY and CDR2 SMNVEV come from the germline V gene (reference sequence). The CDR3 consists of 15 residues.

The genes are TRBV7-8 and TRBJ2-1, with D possibly being TRBD1 (6 bases). Germline CDR1 reads SGHVS; CDR2 reads FQNEAQ. V lost 1 base and J 4 bases, leaving 14 bases between the germline ends. This CDR3 spans 16 amino acids. The CDR3 DNA follows: TGTGCCAGCAGCTTAGTCTCAGGGGAGCGTTACAATGAGCAGTTCTTC. Its translation: CASSLVSGERYNEQFF.

The gene calls are TRBV18 and TRBJ1-2; D uncertain. The length of the CDR3 is 15 residues. Deletions cut 3 bases from V and 4 bases from J, with 15 bases between. Per the germline V gene, CDR1 is KGHSH and CDR2 is LQKENI. CDR3 DNA sequence: TGTGCCAGCTCACCGAGGCCGGTTCTCAGCTATGGCTACACCTTC. It codes for CASSPRPVLSYGYTF.

The chain combines TRBV11-2 with TRBJ2-7, with 7 nucleotides matching TRBD1. The V segment lost 3 bases and the J segment 5 bases; nucleotides outside the gene matches: 10. Germline CDR1 SGHAT, CDR2 FQNNGV. The CDR3 sequence is 15 residues long. The CDR3 protein is CASSFRDRQQDEQYF. DNA for the CDR3: TGTGCCAGCAGCTTTCGGGACAGACAACAGGACGAGCAGTACTTC.

The chain couples TRBV7-2 to TRBJ2-5; D perhaps matches TRBD2 (6 bases). This CDR3 has 14 residues. V was shortened by 3 bases and J by 5 bases, with 13 bases between the two germline ends. Germline values: CDR1 SGHTA, CDR2 FQGNSA. In nucleotides, the CDR3 is TGTGCCAGCAGCTTCGGAGGGCCTGGGGAGACCCAGTACTTC. It codes for CASSFGGPGETQYF.

The rearrangement joins TRBV6-6 to TRBJ1-2, with D possibly being TRBD1 (5 bases). CDR1 is MNHNY, CDR2 SVGAGI, per germline (reference sequence). CDR3 length equals 14 residues. V lost 6 bases and J lost 4, with 15 bases in between. CDR3 nucleotides: TGTGCCAGCAGCTTACCCGACAGCACCTATGGCTACACCTTC. This gives the protein CASSLPDSTYGYTF.

The rearrangement joins TRBV9 to TRBJ1-2; 10 bases are shared with TRBD1. Losses at the gene ends were 0 bases for V and 8 bases for J; bases not matched to a gene: 7. The V gene's germline CDR1 is SGDLS and CDR2 YYNGEE. The CDR3 is made up of 15 amino acids. CDR3 amino acids: CASSVEWDRGGGYTF. The CDR3 bases are TGTGCCAGCAGCGTAGAATGGGACAGGGGCGGGGGCTACACCTTC.

The chain has TRBV10-2 and TRBJ2-2; 7 bases match TRBD2. With V trimmed by 5 bases and J by 3 bases, 9 bases remained unmatched. The germline V gene has CDR1 WSHSY and CDR2 SAAADI. The CDR3 length is 16 residues. The CDR3 region is CASSNRRGSYTGELFF. The CDR3 DNA reads TGCGCCAGCAGTAACAGGCGGGGGAGCTACACCGGGGAGCTGTTTTTT.

The J gene is TRBJ2-3, the V gene TRBV6-1; unclear D gene. V was cut by 0 bases and J by 5 bases, with 6 bases left in between. CDR3 length: 13 residues. Germline V CDR1 and CDR2: MNHNS, SASEGT. The CDR3 is CASSEAPRDTQYF. The DNA of the CDR3 is TGTGCCAGCAGTGAAGCGCCTAGAGATACGCAGTATTTT.

The CDR3 is CASTEGGLMNTEAFF. The DNA of the CDR3 is TGTGCCAGCACCGAGGGCGGACTCATGAACACTGAAGCTTTCTTT. This chain uses TRBV6-5 with TRBJ1-1; D is ambiguous. CDR1 and CDR2 from the germline V gene are MNHEY and SVGAGI. V lost 7 bases to trimming and J lost 0 bases, with 15 bases between them. This CDR3 is built from 15 residues.